This TCR beta chain was sequenced during a study of naive and memory T cell subsets. There are many counts of this clonotype. Two oligonucleotides, mixed equimolar, formed the beta constant-region primer covering TRBC1 and TRBC2. TCRdb itself ran the UMI-ligation and nested PCR reads through MiXCR, one entry per CDR3 protein. Of over 75,000 distinct CDR3 sequences in the sample, about 12% were seen once. The sequence derives from a human donor in good health. The sequencing sample was made of central memory CD4+ T cells from blood.

The DNA of the CDR3 is TGCAGCGTTGAAGGGGGACTAGCAAGAGGCGAGCAGTACTTC. Protein: CSVEGGLARGEQYF. The V gene is TRBV29-1, the J gene TRBJ2-7; 9 bases align to TRBD2. V dropped 1 base and J dropped 6; count of bases not matched to a gene: 7. CDR1 and CDR2 (germline): SQVTM, ANQGSEA. The CDR3 is 14 residues long.